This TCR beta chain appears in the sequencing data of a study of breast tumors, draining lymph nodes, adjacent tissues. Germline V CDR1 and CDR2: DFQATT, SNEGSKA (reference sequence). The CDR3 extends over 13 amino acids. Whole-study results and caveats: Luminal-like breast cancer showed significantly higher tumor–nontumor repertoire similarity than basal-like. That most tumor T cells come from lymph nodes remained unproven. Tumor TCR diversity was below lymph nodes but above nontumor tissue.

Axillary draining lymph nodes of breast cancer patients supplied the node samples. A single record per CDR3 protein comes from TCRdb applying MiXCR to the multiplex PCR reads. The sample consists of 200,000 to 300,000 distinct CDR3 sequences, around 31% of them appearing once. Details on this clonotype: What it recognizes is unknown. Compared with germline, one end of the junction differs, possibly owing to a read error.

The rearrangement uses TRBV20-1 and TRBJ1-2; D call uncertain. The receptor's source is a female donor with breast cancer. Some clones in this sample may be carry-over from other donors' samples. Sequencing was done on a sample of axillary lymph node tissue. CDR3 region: CGARDGVVDGYTF. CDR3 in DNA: TGCGGTGCTAGAGACGGAGTGGTAGATGGCTACACCTTC.